These T cell receptor beta chains were read from a single sample in a study of blood T cell repertoires in COVID-19. Assay used: immunoSEQ multiplex PCR; TCRdb lists only in-frame clones, some missing. The sample comprises 280,000 or so clones, 85% of which are singletons, and more than 10% rests with the top ten. Material for sequencing was peripheral blood. All receptors derive from a human donor in a cohort sampled during active COVID-19. CDR3s include the opening cysteine and the closing phenylalanine or tryptophan. The order of the fields is V gene, CDR3 length, D gene, J gene, clone size, CDR3 protein, CDR3 DNA. D genes are given only for firm matches. Not every row has a clone size; where given, it reads once, few, many or a size class.

V: TRBV24-1
length: 13
D: TRBD1
J: TRBJ1-5
size: NA
CDR3: CATSGTGNQPQHF
DNA: TGTGCCACCAGTGGGACAGGGAATCAGCCCCAGCATTTT

V: TRBV2
length: 12
D: NA
J: TRBJ1-6
size: NA
CDR3: CAGGSYNSPLHF
DNA: TGTGCCGGGGGGTCCTATAATTCACCCCTCCACTTT

V: TRBV2
length: 14
D: NA
J: TRBJ2-4
size: NA
CDR3: CTSRSVEGLDIQYF
DNA: TGTACCAGCAGATCAGTGGAGGGATTGGACATTCAGTACTTC

V: TRBV2
length: 13
D: NA
J: TRBJ2-3
size: once
CDR3: CASSLGGTDTQYF
DNA: TGTGCCAGCAGTTTGGGAGGCACAGATACGCAGTATTTT

V: TRBV5-1
length: 16
D: TRBD2
J: TRBJ2-5
size: once
CDR3: CASSLDFPGGHETQYF
DNA: TGCGCCAGCAGCTTGGATTTCCCGGGAGGGCACGAGACCCAGTACTTC

V: TRBV7-2
length: 16
D: TRBD2
J: TRBJ2-2
size: NA
CDR3: CASSVGTSGRSGELFF
DNA: TGTGCCAGCAGCGTGGGGACTAGCGGGAGGTCCGGGGAGCTGTTTTTT

V: TRBV5-5
length: 15
D: NA
J: TRBJ2-1
size: NA
CDR3: CASSLAARTINEQFF
DNA: TGTGCCAGCAGCTTGGCCGCCAGAACCATAAATGAGCAGTTCTTC

V: TRBV6-5
length: 14
D: TRBD2
J: TRBJ2-5
size: NA
CDR3: CASSYASGLETQYF
DNA: TGTGCCAGCAGTTATGCTAGCGGCTTAGAGACCCAGTACTTC

V: TRBV3-1/TRBV3-2
length: 13
D: TRBD2
J: TRBJ2-7
size: NA
CDR3: CAVGRAGSYEQYF
DNA: TGTGCCGTTGGGAGGGCTGGCTCCTACGAGCAGTACTTC

V: TRBV7-9
length: 13
D: NA
J: TRBJ1-1
size: NA
CDR3: CASSSRTRNRAFF
DNA: TGTGCCAGCAGCTCCCGGACAAGAAATAGAGCTTTCTTT

V: TRBV28
length: 16
D: NA
J: TRBJ2-3
size: NA
CDR3: CASKGGVAESTDTQYF
DNA: TGTGCCAGCAAGGGTGGGGTAGCGGAAAGCACAGATACGCAGTATTTT

V: TRBV27
length: 20
D: TRBD2
J: TRBJ2-7
size: NA
CDR3: CASSPIRPIRARRGSYEQYF
DNA: TGTGCCAGCAGCCCAATCCGACCGATACGAGCCCGGCGGGGGTCCTACGAGCAGTACTTC

V: TRBV30
length: 13
D: NA
J: TRBJ1-1
size: once
CDR3: CAWTRTGNTEAFF
DNA: TGTGCCTGGACCCGGACTGGGAACACTGAAGCTTTCTTT

V: TRBV5-1
length: 17
D: NA
J: TRBJ1-1
size: NA
CDR3: CASRVQDSRSLNTEAFF
DNA: TGCGCCAGCAGGGTACAGGACAGCAGAAGTTTGAACACTGAAGCTTTCTTT

V: TRBV30
length: 13
D: TRBD1
J: TRBJ2-5
size: NA
CDR3: CAWSGDRGQTQYF
DNA: TGTGCCTGGAGTGGGGACAGGGGACAGACCCAGTACTTC

V: TRBV18
length: 15
D: TRBD1
J: TRBJ2-7
size: NA
CDR3: CASSPWGQDPYEQYF
DNA: TGTGCCAGCTCACCATGGGGACAGGACCCCTACGAGCAGTACTTC

V: TRBV7-2
length: 17
D: TRBD2
J: TRBJ2-1
size: NA
CDR3: CASSRDSGTTTYNEQFF
DNA: TGTGCCAGCAGCCGCGACTCCGGGACTACTACTTACAATGAGCAGTTCTTC

V: TRBV3-1/TRBV3-2
length: 13
D: NA
J: TRBJ2-1
size: NA
CDR3: CASSQGRGNEQFF
DNA: TGTGCCAGCAGCCAAGGTCGAGGTAATGAGCAGTTCTTC

V: TRBV5-1
length: 13
D: NA
J: TRBJ2-1
size: NA
CDR3: CASSFQGYNEQFF
DNA: TGCGCCAGCAGCTTCCAGGGCTACAATGAGCAGTTCTTC

V: TRBV5-4
length: 15
D: NA
J: TRBJ1-6
size: NA
CDR3: CASSIGQLNNSPLHF
DNA: TGTGCCAGCAGTATCGGACAGTTGAATAATTCACCCCTCCACTTT

V: TRBV20-1
length: 11
D: NA
J: TRBJ1-2
size: once
CDR3: CSASSNYGYTF
DNA: TGCAGTGCTAGTTCGAACTATGGCTACACCTTC

V: TRBV30
length: 13
D: NA
J: TRBJ2-7
size: NA
CDR3: CAWSPGGLDEQYF
DNA: TGTGCCTGGAGTCCCGGGGGGCTGGACGAGCAGTACTTC

V: TRBV5-1
length: 15
D: TRBD2
J: TRBJ2-7
size: once
CDR3: CASSLGAGGPDEQYF
DNA: TGCGCCAGCAGCTTGGGGGCGGGAGGGCCGGACGAGCAGTACTTC

V: TRBV10-3
length: 15
D: TRBD1
J: TRBJ1-5
size: NA
CDR3: CAISEQTGIGQPQHF
DNA: TGTGCCATCAGTGAGCAGACAGGGATAGGTCAGCCCCAGCATTTT

V: TRBV27
length: 17
D: TRBD2
J: TRBJ2-6
size: NA
CDR3: CASSELAGRSGANVLTF
DNA: TGTGCCAGCAGTGAACTAGCGGGCCGCTCTGGGGCCAACGTCCTGACTTTC

V: TRBV9
length: 22
D: TRBD2
J: TRBJ2-3
size: NA
CDR3: CASSPTSPGLAGVRAGTDTQYF
DNA: TGTGCCAGCAGCCCAACCTCCCCGGGACTAGCGGGAGTTCGGGCTGGCACAGATACGCAGTATTTT

V: TRBV19
length: 14
D: TRBD2
J: TRBJ2-7
size: few
CDR3: CASGSGSASYEQYF
DNA: TGTGCCAGCGGAAGCGGGAGCGCCTCCTACGAGCAGTACTTC

V: TRBV6-6
length: 15
D: TRBD1
J: TRBJ1-2
size: NA
CDR3: CASSYSRDSNYGYTF
DNA: TGTGCCAGCAGTTACTCTCGGGACAGCAACTATGGCTACACCTTC

V: TRBV27
length: 15
D: TRBD1
J: TRBJ2-1
size: NA
CDR3: CASSLRQGGYNEQFF
DNA: TGTGCCAGCAGTCTAAGACAGGGTGGCTACAATGAGCAGTTCTTC

V: TRBV20-1
length: 11
D: NA
J: TRBJ1-1
size: NA
CDR3: CSARREPEAFF
DNA: TGCAGTGCAAGGAGGGAGCCTGAAGCTTTCTTT

V: TRBV9
length: 15
D: TRBD2
J: TRBJ2-7
size: NA
CDR3: CASSVSAAGGYEQYF
DNA: TGTGCCAGCAGCGTAAGCGCAGCGGGAGGATACGAGCAGTACTTC

V: TRBV5-6
length: 15
D: TRBD2
J: TRBJ2-5
size: NA
CDR3: CASSSSGRATETQYF
DNA: TGTGCCAGCAGCTCTAGCGGGAGGGCTACAGAGACCCAGTACTTC

V: TRBV29-1
length: 11
D: NA
J: TRBJ2-2
size: few
CDR3: CSVGRAGELFF
DNA: TGCAGCGTTGGGAGGGCCGGGGAGCTGTTTTTT

V: TRBV6-6
length: 16
D: TRBD1
J: TRBJ1-2
size: NA
CDR3: CASSYPHDRVDYGYTF
DNA: TGTGCCAGCAGTTACCCACATGACAGGGTGGACTATGGCTACACCTTC

V: TRBV5-5
length: 15
D: TRBD1
J: TRBJ1-5
size: NA
CDR3: CASSFYRGLVQPQHF
DNA: TGTGCCAGCAGCTTTTACAGGGGTCTCGTACAGCCCCAGCATTTT

V: TRBV6-5
length: 13
D: NA
J: TRBJ2-7
size: NA
CDR3: CASSRAKDYEQYF
DNA: TGTGCCAGCAGTCGAGCGAAGGACTACGAGCAGTACTTC

V: TRBV7-9
length: 16
D: TRBD2
J: TRBJ2-3
size: NA
CDR3: CASSRLAGGTADTQYF
DNA: TGTGCCAGCAGCCGATTAGCGGGAGGCACGGCAGATACGCAGTATTTT

V: TRBV6-2/TRBV6-3
length: 17
D: NA
J: TRBJ1-1
size: NA
CDR3: CASSYSRGAGRNTETFF
DNA: TGTGCCAGCAGTTACTCACGGGGGGCAGGACGGAACACTGAAACTTTCTTT

V: TRBV19
length: 14
D: TRBD2
J: TRBJ2-1
size: NA
CDR3: CASTAGRGYNEQFF
DNA: TGTGCCAGTACAGCCGGGAGGGGATACAATGAGCAGTTCTTC

V: TRBV15
length: 15
D: NA
J: TRBJ2-5
size: NA
CDR3: CATSLPLGGIETQYF
DNA: TGTGCCACCAGCCTCCCCCTTGGGGGGATAGAGACCCAGTACTTC

V: TRBV27
length: 14
D: TRBD1
J: TRBJ2-7
size: NA
CDR3: CASSPWTGTYEQYF
DNA: TGTGCCAGCAGTCCCTGGACAGGCACCTACGAGCAGTACTTC

V: TRBV19
length: 14
D: TRBD2
J: TRBJ2-1
size: NA
CDR3: CASSIGGGQNEQFF
DNA: TGTGCCAGTAGTATCGGGGGAGGGCAGAATGAGCAGTTCTTC